This T cell receptor beta chain stems from a study of cytomegalovirus exposure and HLA in healthy donors. Primers for the PCR totalled 60 Vbeta and 13 Jbeta. Clones were sequenced by immunoSEQ multiplex PCR, and TCRdb holds only the in-frame ones, with some missing. Found here are 100,000 or so clones, approximately 74% of them singletons; the top ten hold under 2%. In germline, CDR1 is SEHNR, CDR2 FQNEAQ (reference sequence). The CDR3 is 13 amino acids. Trimming took off 6 bases at V and 0 bases at J, with 9 bases between the two ends. The receptor was isolated from a middle-aged woman in good health and CMV-seronegative. This rearrangement joins TRBV7-9 to TRBJ2-7; D perhaps matches TRBD1 (5 bases). Sequencing was performed on PBMCs. The CDR3 sequence: CASRDTSSYEQYF. The CDR3 bases are TGTGCCAGCAGGGACACGAGCTCCTACGAGCAGTACTTC.